The 22 T cell receptor beta chains below come from one sample, sequenced in a study of shared clonotypes between healthy human individuals. Clones were sequenced by immunoSEQ multiplex PCR, and TCRdb holds only the in-frame ones, with some missing. The sample shows more than 450,000 clones, more than 65% of them seen only once. What was sequenced was PBMCs. The receptors were gathered from a woman aged 40-49 years in good health. Some clones in this sample may be carry-over from other donors' samples.

The chain combines TRBV6-6 with TRBJ2-1; 14 bases match TRBD2. The CDR3 loop spans 16 amino acids. The J segment lost 7 bases and the V segment lost 10 bases, leaving 12 bases of the junction unmatched. CDR1 is MNHNY, CDR2 SVGAGI, per germline (reference sequence). The CDR3 here is CATRSAGTSGRNEQFF. CDR3 nucleotides: TGTGCCACCCGAAGCGCCGGGACTAGCGGGAGAAATGAGCAGTTCTTC.

This clone was observed a handful of times. The gene calls are TRBV2 and TRBJ1-5, with D unclear. Germline V lookup: CDR1 SNHLY, CDR2 FYNNEI. Deletions cut 7 bases from V and 3 bases from J, with 10 bases between. The length of the CDR3 is 13 residues. Written as DNA, the CDR3 is TGTGCCAGCACCCAGACGCTCAATCAGCCCCAGCATTTT. Translation: CASTQTLNQPQHF.

The gene calls are TRBV6-6 and TRBJ2-2; 10 bases are a match to TRBD2. J was trimmed by 3 bases and V by 6 bases; bases with no gene match: 7. This CDR3 region has 16 residues. CDR1 MNHNY and CDR2 SVGAGI come from the germline V gene (reference sequence). The CDR3 sequence is CASSLTAGGHTGELFF. The CDR3 DNA sequence: TGTGCCAGCAGCCTTACAGCGGGAGGGCACACCGGGGAGCTGTTTTTT.

This clone was seen just once. The chain has TRBV5-4 and TRBJ1-2, with 7 positions matching TRBD1. V gave up 4 bases and J gave up 0 bases; unmatched junction bases: 6. The length of the CDR3 is 15 residues. Per the germline V gene, CDR1 is SGHNT and CDR2 is YYREEE (reference sequence). DNA of the CDR3: TGTGCCAGCAGCCCACAGGGGTCTGCTAACTATGGCTACACCTTC. Its translation is CASSPQGSANYGYTF.

V usage is TRBV7-2 and J usage is TRBJ2-1; 8 nucleotides match TRBD1. CDR3 length: 17 amino acids. Looked up from germline, CDR1 is SGHTA and CDR2 is FQGNSA. With 1 base clipped from V and 4 bases from J, the junction kept 9 bases outside the gene matches. The DNA for the CDR3 is TGTGCCAGCAGCTTAGTTGACAGGGGTAAGGTATACAATGAGCAGTTCTTC. Amino acid sequence: CASSLVDRGKVYNEQFF.

The CDR3 DNA reads TGTGCCACCAGTAGGGGACTAGCGGGACCTCGCCCGGGGGATACGCAGTATTTT. Amino acids: CATSRGLAGPRPGDTQYF. The chain combines TRBV15 with TRBJ2-3; 13 positions match TRBD2. Germline V gene sequence: CDR1 LNHNV, CDR2 YYDKDF (reference sequence). With V trimmed by 6 bases and J by 6 bases, 15 bases remained unmatched. This CDR3 is 18 amino acids long.

V is TRBV7-8 and J is TRBJ2-7; 11 nucleotides agree with TRBD2. Germline loops: CDR1 SGHVS, CDR2 FQNEAQ. The CDR3 extends over 15 amino acids. The V segment lost 3 bases and the J segment 0 bases; nucleotides outside the gene matches: 1. This chain's CDR3 is CASSFGTSGSYEQYF. The CDR3 DNA follows: TGTGCCAGCAGCTTCGGGACTAGCGGCTCCTACGAGCAGTACTTC.

The rearrangement uses TRBV7-8 and TRBJ2-1, with D unclear. The CDR3 extends over 14 amino acids. Germline CDR1 reads SGHVS; CDR2 reads FQNEAQ. Trimming took 4 bases from V and 5 from J, leaving 12 bases between them. CDR3 sequence reads: CASSSRWSNNEQFF. CDR3 coding DNA: TGTGCCAGCAGCTCAAGGTGGAGCAACAATGAGCAGTTCTTC.

This clone appeared a single time. The chain couples TRBV7-9 to TRBJ2-3; a possible D gene is TRBD1 (9 bases). Trimming pared 0 bases from V and 2 bases from J, leaving 18 bases between. The V gene's germline CDR1 is SEHNR and CDR2 FQNEAQ (reference sequence). The CDR3 length is 18 residues. The CDR3 is CASSLARGDRELTDTQYF. CDR3 nucleotides: TGTGCCAGCAGCTTAGCGCGGGGGGACAGGGAACTCACAGATACGCAGTATTTT.

The rearrangement joins TRBV7-3 to TRBJ2-1, with D unclear. CDR3 length: 13 residues. The germline V gene has CDR1 SGHTA and CDR2 FQGTGA. The ends were cut back, 4 bases at V and 9 bases at J, with 13 bases in the middle. In DNA, the CDR3 is TGTGCCAGCAGCTCAATCGGTTCGGGTGAGCAGTTCTTC. The encoded protein is CASSSIGSGEQFF.

V and J are TRBV5-4 and TRBJ2-1, with 7 positions matching TRBD1. The CDR3 has 17 residues. V lost 3 bases and J lost 6; bases outside the gene matches: 15. Looked up from germline, CDR1 is SGHNT and CDR2 is YYREEE (reference sequence). CDR3 DNA: TGTGCCAGCAGCTCCCTTAAGGTACAGGGGATTAGCAATGAGCAGTTCTTC. This encodes CASSSLKVQGISNEQFF.

This clone was recorded many times. The J gene is TRBJ2-7, the V gene TRBV23-1; D unresolved. TRBV23-1 is sorted into the ORF group, with uncertain function. This CDR3 has 13 residues. V lost 7 bases to trimming and J lost 2 bases, with 12 bases between them. The CDR3 spells CASIEGIPYEQYF. CDR3 coding DNA: TGCGCCAGCATTGAAGGGATCCCCTACGAGCAGTACTTC.

The chain recombines TRBV15 with TRBJ2-3; D is unresolved. This CDR3 spans 13 amino acids. V was cut by 3 bases and J by 10 bases, with 14 bases left in between. Germline V gene lookup returns CDR1 LNHNV and CDR2 YYDKDF (reference sequence). DNA for the CDR3: TGTGCCACCAGCAGCCGGAGAGGTTCTGCGCAGTATTTT. This sequence encodes CATSSRRGSAQYF. Based on the CDR3 plus reference TRBV15 and TRBJ2-3, the full variable domain is DAMVIQNPRYQVTQFGKPVTLSCSQTLNHNVMYWYQQKSSQAPKLLFHYYDKDFNNEADTPDNFQSRRPNTSFCFLDIRSPGLGDTAMYLCATSSRRGSAQYFGPGTRLTVL.

This clone was seen a handful of times. This rearrangement joins TRBV15 to TRBJ1-4; no firm D call. The V end was cut by 0 bases, the J end by 4 bases, with 9 bases between. Germline V gene lookup returns CDR1 LNHNV and CDR2 YYDKDF (reference sequence). CDR3 length equals 15 residues. The CDR3 loop reads CATSRDRQNNEKLFF. CDR3 coding DNA: TGTGCCACCAGCAGAGATCGACAAAATAATGAAAAACTGTTTTTT. The variable domain in full, with the rest retrieved from reference TRBV15 and TRBJ1-4, is DAMVIQNPRYQVTQFGKPVTLSCSQTLNHNVMYWYQQKSSQAPKLLFHYYDKDFNNEADTPDNFQSRRPNTSFCFLDIRSPGLGDTAMYLCATSRDRQNNEKLFFGSGTQLSVL.

The chain recombines TRBV7-2 with TRBJ2-2, with TRBD2 as a possible D gene (5 bases). CDR1 SGHTA and CDR2 FQGNSA come from the germline V gene. This CDR3 comprises 16 residues. Trimming pared 1 base from V and 2 bases from J, leaving 11 bases between. In DNA, the CDR3 is TGTGCCAGCAGCTTAGGTCCAGCGGTCAACACCGGGGAGCTGTTTTTT. It translates to CASSLGPAVNTGELFF.

The gene calls are TRBV18 and TRBJ2-5; 8 positions match TRBD1. This CDR3 has 13 amino acids. The germline V gene has CDR1 KGHSH and CDR2 LQKENI. V trimming: 8 bases; J trimming: 9 bases; junction bases outside the gene matches: 11. CDR3 nucleotide sequence: TGTGCCAGCGGGGGACAGGCCGACAGGCCCCAGTACTTC. Amino acid sequence: CASGGQADRPQYF.

The CDR3 loop reads CASSQEPTRREKLFF. For the CDR3, the DNA is TGCGCCAGCAGCCAGGAACCTACCCGTAGGGAAAAACTGTTTTTT. V usage is TRBV4-1 and J usage is TRBJ1-4; D unclear. Germline lookup yields CDR1 MGHRA and CDR2 YSYEKL. The CDR3 sequence is 15 residues long. V was clipped by 3 bases and J by 8 bases, with 16 bases between them.

The rearrangement joins TRBV19 to TRBJ2-3; D is possibly TRBD2 (6 bases). The CDR3 covers 15 residues. Germline lookup yields CDR1 LNHDA and CDR2 SQIVND (reference sequence). Trimming took 1 base from V and 6 from J, leaving 14 bases between them. CDR3 amino acids: CASSIAGDSSDTQYF. CDR3 DNA sequence: TGTGCCAGTAGTATAGCGGGGGACTCCTCGGATACGCAGTATTTT.

The chain carries TRBV5-1 and TRBJ1-4; tentatively, D is TRBD1 (6 bases). CDR1 and CDR2 from the germline V gene are SGHRS and YFSETQ. The CDR3 loop spans 17 amino acids. Trimming took off 1 base at V and 6 bases at J, with 19 bases between the two ends. The CDR3 nucleotides are TGCGCCAGCAGCTTGTATGTTTTTGGGGGCGCCGATGAAAAACTGTTTTTT. It yields the protein CASSLYVFGGADEKLFF.

In its sample, this clone was seen a few times. The J gene is TRBJ2-7, the V gene TRBV7-2, with a tentative D call TRBD1 (5 bases). V gave up 3 bases and J gave up 3 bases, with 12 bases separating them. CDR3 length equals 14 residues. CDR1 and CDR2 from the germline V gene are SGHTA and FQGNSA. The CDR3 coding sequence is TGTGCCAGCAGCTTGGCCACAGGAGACTACGAGCAGTACTTC. It yields the protein CASSLATGDYEQYF.

About this clone: This same CDR3 is encoded by further DNA sequences in the sample. The J gene is TRBJ2-2, the V gene TRBV4-3, with D hard to call. CDR1 is LGHNA, CDR2 YSLEER, per germline. V was trimmed by 3 bases and J by 2 bases, leaving 4 bases between them. This CDR3 contains 13 residues. CDR3 in amino acids: CASSQRNTGELFF. The CDR3 DNA is TGCGCCAGCAGCCAGCGCAACACCGGGGAGCTGTTTTTT.

This clone was recorded many times. The gene calls are TRBV7-6 and TRBJ2-3, with a weak D call TRBD2 (5 bases). The CDR3 has 14 amino acids. V was shortened by 5 bases and J by 5 bases, with 14 bases between the two germline ends. Germline V lookup: CDR1 SGHVS, CDR2 FNYEAQ. The CDR3 loop is CASSPQRAGDTQYF. CDR3 nucleotides: TGTGCCAGCAGCCCGCAAAGGGCGGGAGATACGCAGTATTTT.